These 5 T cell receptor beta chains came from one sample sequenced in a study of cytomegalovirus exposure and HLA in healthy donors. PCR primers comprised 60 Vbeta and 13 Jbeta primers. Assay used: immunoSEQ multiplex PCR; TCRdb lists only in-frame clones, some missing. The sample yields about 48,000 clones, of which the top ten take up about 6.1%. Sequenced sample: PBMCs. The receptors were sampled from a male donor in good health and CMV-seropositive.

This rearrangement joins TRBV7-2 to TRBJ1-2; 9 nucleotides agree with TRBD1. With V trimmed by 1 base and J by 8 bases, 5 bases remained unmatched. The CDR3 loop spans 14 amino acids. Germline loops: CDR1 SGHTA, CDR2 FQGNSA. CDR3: CASSLGGQGWGYTF. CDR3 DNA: TGTGCCAGCAGCTTAGGGGGACAGGGTTGGGGCTACACCTTC.

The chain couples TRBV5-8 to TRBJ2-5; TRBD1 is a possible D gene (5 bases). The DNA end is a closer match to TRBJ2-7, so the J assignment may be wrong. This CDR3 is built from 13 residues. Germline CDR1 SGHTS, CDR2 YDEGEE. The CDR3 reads CASRRQYSYEQYF. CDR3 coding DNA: TGTGCCAGCAGGCGACAGTACTCCTACGAGCAGTACTTC.

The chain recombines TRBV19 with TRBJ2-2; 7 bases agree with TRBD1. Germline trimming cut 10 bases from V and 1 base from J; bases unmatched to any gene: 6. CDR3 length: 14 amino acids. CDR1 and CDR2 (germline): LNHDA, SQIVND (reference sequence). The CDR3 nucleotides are TGTGCCACCCACCGACAGGGGAACACCGGGGAGCTGTTTTTT. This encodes CATHRQGNTGELFF.

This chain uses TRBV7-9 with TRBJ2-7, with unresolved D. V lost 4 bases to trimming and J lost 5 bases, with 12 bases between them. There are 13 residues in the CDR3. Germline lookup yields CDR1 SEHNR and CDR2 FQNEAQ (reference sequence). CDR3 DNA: TGTGCCAGCAGCTCGGCGGAGCAGCACGAGCAGTACTTC. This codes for CASSSAEQHEQYF.

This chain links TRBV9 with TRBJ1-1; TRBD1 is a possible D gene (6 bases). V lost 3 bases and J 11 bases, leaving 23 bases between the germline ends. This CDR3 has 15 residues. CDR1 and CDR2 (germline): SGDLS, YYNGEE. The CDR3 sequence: CASSGSTGTIAGAFF. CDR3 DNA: TGTGCCAGCAGCGGATCCACGGGGACAATCGCAGGGGCTTTCTTT.